The sequence of this T cell receptor beta chain was determined in a study of cytomegalovirus exposure and HLA in healthy donors (dated by TCRdb to 2016 to 2017). Regarding the study in general: According to an earlier analysis of 550 to 700 of the donors, 150 million to 200 million T cells yielded 90 million to 140 million unique TCR beta sequences and about 280 Gb of sequence data. An early release that covered around 590 HLA-typed donors contained about 300 gigabases of sequencing data and approximately 85 million unique TCR sequences. A later analysis re-analyzed previously published TCR beta repertoires from roughly 690 donors and added high-resolution HLA genotyping to study TCR occurrence patterns. Typing coverage varied by locus: roughly 620-640 donors for A, B, C, DRB1 and DQB1; roughly 520 for DQA1; 606 for DPA1; 450 to 480 for DPB1. Both class I and class II loci were covered by HLA typing, at four-digit resolution. Among 300 to 500 genotyped donors of the cohort, an average of around 240,000 unique TCR beta nucleotide sequences was sequenced per donor, of which approximately 18% were non-productive. The later analysis used no new phenotypic data to find candidate immune exposures, relying instead on TCR beta sequences and their occurrence across donors. Using immunosequencing, the study profiled T cell repertoires from around 670 subjects and related those repertoires to cytomegalovirus serostatus. About five DR-DQ haplotypes were handled as single units for association and clustering, since linkage in the cohort was strong. Every repertoire in the discovery cohort had been generated on one and the same sequencing platform. Donor age, sex, ethnicity and CMV serostatus were collected together with the repertoire data. Genome-wide SNP genotypes for about 60% of the roughly 700 donors were used in a later genetic analysis, which treated that subset as a discovery cohort. The study was designed to test whether signatures of past pathogen exposure could be identified by cataloging public T cell receptors. Of the approximately 400 genotyped donors, about 80% fell in the genetic ancestry cluster associated with self-reported Caucasian donors. To decide whether each TCR beta V gene segment behaved as functional or pseudogenic, an earlier analysis of some 580 of the donors relied on high-throughput TCR beta sequencing. Along with the approximately 670-subject first cohort, a separate validation cohort of over 90 different subjects was used. To predict cytomegalovirus infection status, the study combined high-throughput TCR immunosequencing, statistical association of individual TCRs with disease status, and machine learning.

Points the paper makes about the study in general: In an earlier analysis of some 540 of the donors, most TCR beta V segments appeared in productive rearrangements about 87% or about 30% of the time, broadly matching IMGT annotations. The 87-base-pair reads could not distinguish some IMGT-functional V segments, including TRBV6-2 and TRBV6-3, so those segments were excluded. This cohort had only TCR beta chains sequenced, and the lack of alpha or paired-chain data limited which features could be detected. The classifier was reported to diagnose cytomegalovirus status with high specificity and sensitivity in both the original and validation cohorts. In a later analysis, several top co-occurrence clusters were reported to appear linked to parvovirus B19, influenza, CMV and Epstein-Barr virus. Assigning TCR associations to individual alleles was difficult when HLA alleles, especially DR and DQ, strongly co-occurred. The study listed 150 to 200 TCR beta chains as associated with cytomegalovirus. A later analysis found that most CMV-associated TCR beta chains appeared HLA-restricted, with HLA associations seemingly driven largely by CMV exposure. Because HLA typing was unavailable for some donors at each locus, only the typed subset was used in association tests. A cluster of highly shared sequence variants was judged likely to represent a technical artifact of the sequencing pipeline. In a later analysis, HLA-associated TCR beta chains showed more clonal expansion and lower generation probabilities than non-associated chains that were equally common. A later analysis found that TCR association rates varied across HLA loci, with DRB1 alleles showing the most associated TCRs and HLA-C alleles the fewest. In vitro tests confirmed that three of the cytomegalovirus-associated TCR beta chains recognize cytomegalovirus antigens. Specific HLA alleles were associated with 15,000 to 20,000 TCR beta sequences at a false discovery rate of 0.05 in a later analysis. The only immune exposure information available for the cohort was CMV serostatus. The presence/absence analyses assumed that sequencing depth was roughly uniform across donors, and that assumption may not be true. A further reported finding was that TCR beta sequences accurately predicted the HLA-A and HLA-B alleles for most subjects in the first cohort. An association between a missense DCLRE1C variant and V-gene and J-gene trimming of TCR beta chains was found in a later genetic analysis and replicated in an independent cohort. Compared with the roughly 670-donor mean, donors in an Asian-associated ancestry cluster had fewer N-insertions in productive TCRs, according to a later genetic analysis. About 17 rarely observed V segments, including chromosome 9 orphons, were excluded from the earlier analysis of 550 to 700 of the donors because counts were too low. Most TCR sequences were observed very rarely across donors, whereas some public TCRs were present in many individuals. Correlated functional status among segregating V segments might reflect linkage disequilibrium, but an unknown experimental factor could not be ruled out. According to the authors, the approach could potentially be generalized to other disease states and immunological phenotypes.

Concerning this clone itself: No antigen is known for it. The input lacks base qualities; no much larger clone sits a single base away.

The germline ends are 15 bases apart after V is trimmed by 2 bases and J by 11 bases. The CDR3, from cysteine to phenylalanine, totals 13 residues. Here the CDR3 DNA is all that survives: 39 bases in frame from base 1. CDR1 is given as KGHSH and CDR2 as LQKENI, both from the germline V gene. In total, 630 or so healthy bone marrow donors made up the cohort. Cohort members were all nominally healthy when sampled, although unrecorded immune exposures were likely present. The donor was CMV seropositive and belonged to the group of 250 to 350 seropositive cohort members. Every donor gave a peripheral blood sample, and the peripheral blood mononuclear cells from that sample were used for TCR beta sequencing. The Qiagen DNeasy Blood Extraction Kit was used to extract genomic DNA from the blood cell samples. The library relied on the immunoSEQ multiplex PCR assay. A mixture of 60 forward primers for TCR Vbeta segments and 13 reverse primers for TCR Jbeta segments was used in the multiplex PCR. Amplification of the CDR3 region of rearranged TCR beta genes was performed with a multiplex PCR assay on genomic DNA. On the Illumina HiSeq System, the amplified TCR beta libraries were sequenced as 87-base-pair reads. In the authors' own workflow: In a later analysis, tens of millions of unique TCR beta chains were counted across the 666 repertoires, and approximately 9.9 million of these chains were shared by at least two donors. Raw reads were error-corrected and collapsed into unique sequences with a nearest-neighbor algorithm that merged closely related sequences to remove PCR and sequencing errors. CDR3 sequences were aligned to IMGT reference sequences to assign V, D and J gene segments. For a sequence to be retained, a match of at least six nucleotides to both a V gene segment and a J gene segment was required. A rearrangement counted as productive if the CDR3 had no stop codons and remained in frame with V and J, and every other rearrangement counted as non-productive. CDR3 was defined by IMGT convention, running from the second conserved V-encoded cysteine to the conserved J-encoded phenylalanine. In an earlier analysis of more than 550 of the donors, sequences lacking an unambiguous match to a single V gene segment were excluded. In an earlier analysis of roughly 500 of the donors, V segments were called functional above 56.7% productive rearrangements and were called segregating when the between-donor standard deviation exceeded 5%. A statistical classification framework was built to diagnose cytomegalovirus status from the catalog of TCR beta chain sequences. V and J gene assignment, in a later analysis, came from comparing TCR nucleotide sequences with IMGT/GENE-DB human TR gene sequences. A later analysis assigned CDR3 sequences and most-parsimonious VDJ recombination scenarios with the TCRdist pipeline. A later analysis defined each TCR beta chain by its CDR3 amino acid sequence plus V-gene family, and excluded reads lacking a unique V-gene family. As a way to deal with suspected cross-contamination and a sequencing artifact, a later analysis dropped roughly 600 nucleotide sequences that were highly shared and had low generation probability. In a later analysis, a clonal expansion index was calculated for each public chain from normalized within-repertoire ranks of inferred template counts. Generation probabilities in a later analysis came from a VDJ recombination model fitted to out-of-frame rearrangements, and those results were checked against IGoR. A later analysis scored TCR-TCR, TCR-HLA and TCR-CMV co-occurrence with hypergeometric tests, applying a repertoire-size bias correction to TCR pairs. False discovery rates were estimated in a later analysis by permuting HLA or CMV assignments 20 times. In a later analysis, co-occurring TCRs were grouped with DBSCAN, and TCRdist sequence similarity was added when clustering was performed within HLA-allele-positive subsets. For co-occurrence clustering, repertoires with fewer than 30,000 or more than 120,000 public chains were excluded, along with four to six repertoires with anomalous nucleotide sharing. The immuneACCESS repertoire file appears here via TCRdb, limited to in-frame rearrangements. These files lack a portion of the clones; in checked studies, under half of the deficit traces to unresolved V genes, and the cause of the others is not known. V and J calls and clone size come straight from that table; D and trimming were deduced from the DNA. In this sample the table shows 100,000 to 150,000 clones, approximately 78% of which occur a single time. The ten largest clonotypes hold about 8.6% of the sample.

The sequenced sample consisted of PBMCs. The clonotype comes from a woman aged 50 to 60 in good health and CMV-seropositive. This chain joins TRBV18 to TRBJ1-1; the D gene is not confidently resolved. The CDR3 is CASSPERRLGAFF. The DNA sequence is TGTGCCAGCTCACCAGAAAGAAGACTCGGGGCTTTCTTT.